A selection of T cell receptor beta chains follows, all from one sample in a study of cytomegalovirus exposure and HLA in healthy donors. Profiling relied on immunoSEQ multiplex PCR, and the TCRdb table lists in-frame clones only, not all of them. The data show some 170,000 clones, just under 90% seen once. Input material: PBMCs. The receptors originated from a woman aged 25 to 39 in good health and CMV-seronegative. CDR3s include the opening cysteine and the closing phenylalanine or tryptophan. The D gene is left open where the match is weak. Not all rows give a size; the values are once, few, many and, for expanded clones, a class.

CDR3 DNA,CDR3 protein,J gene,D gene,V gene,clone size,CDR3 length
TGTGCCAGCAGTTTATATCATGGGCAGGGGGCAGTTAACACCGGGGAGCTGTTTTTT,CASSLYHGQGAVNTGELFF,TRBJ2-2,TRBD1,TRBV27,few,19
TGTGCCAGCGGAGGGAGGAACACTGAAGCTTTCTTT,CASGGRNTEAFF,TRBJ1-1,NA,TRBV11-3,NA,12
TGTGCCAGCAGTAGACAGGCGGGGGGCGGGAGAGAGACCCAGTACTTC,CASSRQAGGGRETQYF,TRBJ2-5,TRBD2,TRBV6-6,NA,16
TGTGCCAGCAGTGAAGCGTCACAGGGTACGGGTCAGCCCCAGCATTTT,CASSEASQGTGQPQHF,TRBJ1-5,NA,TRBV6-1,once,16
TGTGCCAGCAGCTCGCCAAGGGACAGGGGGCGTCCGTTCGCCTACGAGCAGTACTTC,CASSSPRDRGRPFAYEQYF,TRBJ2-7,TRBD1,TRBV5-4,NA,19
TGCGCCAGCAGTCGGCCGGGACAGGCTGAGACCCAGTACTTC,CASSRPGQAETQYF,TRBJ2-5,TRBD1,TRBV5-1,NA,14
TGTGCCAGCGATTTTCTACAGGGGAATAATGGCTACACCTTC,CASDFLQGNNGYTF,TRBJ1-2,TRBD1,TRBV2,few,14
TGTGCCAGCAGTGATCTTTGGAGCGGTGAAATCTACGAGCAGTACTTC,CASSDLWSGEIYEQYF,TRBJ2-7,NA,TRBV6-1,NA,16
TGTGCCAGCAGTTCACAGGGGGTTCCTGTGATCGGCTACACCTTC,CASSSQGVPVIGYTF,TRBJ1-2,TRBD1,TRBV27,NA,15
TGTGCCACCAGCCCCCTCGACAGGGCAAGCAACGAGCAGTACTTC,CATSPLDRASNEQYF,TRBJ2-7,TRBD1,TRBV15,NA,15
TGTGCCAGGGTCTCGGGGGGTCAAGAGACCCAGTACTTC,CARVSGGQETQYF,TRBJ2-5,TRBD2,TRBV6-1,once,13
TGTGCCAGCAGTTATGAACAGGGCAACGAGCAGTACTTC,CASSYEQGNEQYF,TRBJ2-7,NA,TRBV6-5,NA,13
TGTGCCAGCTGCGTTACGTGGAACACTGAAGCTTTCTTT,CASCVTWNTEAFF,TRBJ1-1,NA,TRBV7-9,NA,13
TGTGCCAGCAGTGAACCCCGGGACAGCGAAAGCTATGGCTACACCTTC,CASSEPRDSESYGYTF,TRBJ1-2,TRBD1,TRBV25-1,NA,16
TGCGCCAGCAGCTCCAGTAGCGGGGTAGAGACCCAGTACTTC,CASSSSSGVETQYF,TRBJ2-5,TRBD2,TRBV5-1,few,14
TGTGCCAGCAGCGCGGTGATAGGACAGGGTAGTTCACCCCTCCACTTT,CASSAVIGQGSSPLHF,TRBJ1-6,TRBD1,TRBV5-4,NA,16
TGTGCCAGTACTCGGGGGGCTTACTATGGCTACACCTTC,CASTRGAYYGYTF,TRBJ1-2,NA,TRBV19,few,13
TGTGCCAGCAGCTTAGTTGGGACAGGGCAGTCAGATACGCAGTATTTT,CASSLVGTGQSDTQYF,TRBJ2-3,TRBD1,TRBV11-2,NA,16
TGTGCCATGGGACTAGCGGGGGCCGAGCAGTACTTC,CAMGLAGAEQYF,TRBJ2-7,TRBD2,TRBV6-1,NA,12
TGTGCCACCAGCAGTTTCCCCCGGGACAGGGGTCAAGAGCAGTACTTC,CATSSFPRDRGQEQYF,TRBJ2-7,TRBD1,TRBV15,NA,16
TGTGCCAGCAGCTTAGTCCTACAGCAGTTCTTC,CASSLVLQQFF,TRBJ2-1,NA,TRBV11-2,few,11
TGTGCCAGCAGCCGCCGCTCGGGACAGGGACCTTCCTACGAGCAGTACTTC,CASSRRSGQGPSYEQYF,TRBJ2-7,TRBD1,TRBV7-8,NA,17
TGTGCCAGCAGCCAAGGGCAGGGGTTTCCCGGGGAGCTGTTTTTT,CASSQGQGFPGELFF,TRBJ2-2,NA,TRBV14,NA,15
TGTGCCAGCAGGCCTGATTTAGGGGACAGACCTAATTCACCCCTCCACTTT,CASRPDLGDRPNSPLHF,TRBJ1-6,TRBD1,TRBV7-8,NA,17
TGCGCCAGCAGTGTTGACAGGGTCGATGAGCAGTTCTTC,CASSVDRVDEQFF,TRBJ2-1,TRBD1,TRBV10-1,NA,13
TGTGCCACCAGCAGAGGCCAGGGGTTCGCCAAAACTGAAGCTTTCTTT,CATSRGQGFAKTEAFF,TRBJ1-1,NA,TRBV15,once,16
TGTGCCAGCAATATATTAGGGGGAGACAGACCAACTAATGAAAAACTGTTTTTT,CASNILGGDRPTNEKLFF,TRBJ1-4,NA,TRBV2,NA,18
TGTGCCTGGAGATGGAGGGGTAGATGGACTGAAGCTTTCTTT,CAWRWRGRWTEAFF,TRBJ1-1,NA,TRBV30,NA,14
TGTGCCAGCAGCAGGACAGCCCAAACTGAAGCTTTCTTT,CASSRTAQTEAFF,TRBJ1-1,NA,TRBV27,NA,13
TGTGCCAGCTTAGGCCGGGGGGACCTTAACTATGGCTACACCTTC,CASLGRGDLNYGYTF,TRBJ1-2,NA,TRBV6-5,few,15
TGTGCCAGCAGCTTACAACAGGGGTCCCTTAGCACAGATACGCAGTATTTT,CASSLQQGSLSTDTQYF,TRBJ2-3,TRBD1,TRBV13,NA,17
TGTGCCAGCAGTTACTGGGCGGGGGATACCTACAATGAGCAGTTCTTC,CASSYWAGDTYNEQFF,TRBJ2-1,TRBD2,TRBV6-5,NA,16
TGTGCCAGCAGCTTAATGGGGGGGGGATCCTACAATGAGCAGTTCTTC,CASSLMGGGSYNEQFF,TRBJ2-1,TRBD2,TRBV11-2,NA,16
TGTGCCAGCAGCGTAGCTACTAGCGGGGGGCAAAATGAGCAGTTCTTC,CASSVATSGGQNEQFF,TRBJ2-1,TRBD2,TRBV9,NA,16
TGCGCCAGCAGCCCGGGGGGGGGCAGCGGAAATCAGCCCCAGCATTTT,CASSPGGGSGNQPQHF,TRBJ1-5,NA,TRBV5-1,NA,16
TGTGCCAGCAGTCCTGGGACAGGGTATCAGAATGAGCAGTTCTTC,CASSPGTGYQNEQFF,TRBJ2-1,TRBD1,TRBV27,NA,15
TGTGCCATCAGTGAGTCATGGGGACAGGGGGCGCAGGGCTACACCTTC,CAISESWGQGAQGYTF,TRBJ1-2,TRBD1,TRBV10-3,NA,16
TGTGCCACCAAACCTCAGGGGATTGGTCTGGGTGGCTACACCTTC,CATKPQGIGLGGYTF,TRBJ1-2,NA,TRBV19,once,15
TGTGCCAGCAGCCGGACACCTGGTAGGAGCTCCTACAATGAGCAGTTCTTC,CASSRTPGRSSYNEQFF,TRBJ2-1,NA,TRBV11-2,NA,17
TGTGCCAGCAGCCCCCAAGCGGGGTCCACAGATACGCAGTATTTT,CASSPQAGSTDTQYF,TRBJ2-3,TRBD2,TRBV2,NA,15